The 31 T cell receptor beta chains presented below share a single source sample, sequenced in a study of T-cell memory formation after mild COVID-19. TCRdb processed the 5' RACE reads anew with MiXCR; each CDR3 protein has one entry. The sample contains 530,000 or so distinct CDR3 sequences, around 16% of which appear only once. The sequencing sample was made of PBMCs or a T cell subset sorted from them (not recorded which). Source of these receptors: an adult woman who had mild COVID-19 (a few samples of this study predate the infection). Cell type and time point are not known.

This clonotype was seen repeatedly, ten times or more. The rearrangement uses TRBV20-1 and TRBJ2-7, with 10 bases aligning to TRBD2. The CDR3 covers 16 residues. The junction had 13 bases not matched to a gene; V was cut back by 3 bases and J by 5 bases. Germline V lookup: CDR1 DFQATT, CDR2 SNEGSKA (reference sequence). The CDR3 DNA follows: TGCAGTGCTAGCGCCCTAGCGGGAGCTTCAATCCACGAGCAGTACTTC. It yields the protein CSASALAGASIHEQYF.

The CDR3 sequence is CASSPTGGFEAFF. The DNA of the CDR3 is TGTGCCAGCTCACCGACAGGTGGGTTTGAAGCTTTCTTT. The rearrangement uses TRBV18 and TRBJ1-1; the D gene is possibly TRBD1 (6 bases). CDR1 KGHSH and CDR2 LQKENI come from the germline V gene. This CDR3 is 13 amino acids long. V shed 3 bases and J shed 7 bases, with 12 bases lying between them. The whole variable domain, remainder taken from reference TRBV18 and TRBJ1-1, is NAGVMQNPRHLVRRRGQEARLRCSPMKGHSHVYWYRQLPEEGLKFMVYLQKENIIDESGMPKERFSAEFPKEGPSILRIQQVVRGDSAAYFCASSPTGGFEAFFGQGTRLTVV.

CDR3 DNA sequence: TGTGCCAGCAGTTTTCAGCTTGCGGGAGGGCCAGATACGCAGTATTTT. As protein: CASSFQLAGGPDTQYF. The rearrangement links TRBV27 to TRBJ2-3; 9 nucleotides agree with TRBD2. V lost 3 bases, J lost 4 bases, and 8 bases stayed unmatched. The CDR3 contains 16 residues. Germline assignment: CDR1 MNHEY and CDR2 SMNVEV (reference sequence).

The V gene is TRBV5-1, the J gene TRBJ2-7, with D possibly being TRBD2 (6 bases). The V gene's germline CDR1 is SGHRS and CDR2 YFSETQ. This CDR3 is 15 amino acids long. Trimming pared 3 bases from V and 0 bases from J, leaving 13 bases between. CDR3 loop: CASSSGDGHSYEQYF. The CDR3 DNA reads TGCGCCAGCAGCTCGGGGGACGGTCACTCCTACGAGCAGTACTTC.

This clonotype has just a few counts. The rearrangement uses TRBV6-2 or TRBV6-3 and TRBJ2-3; 14 nucleotides agree with TRBD2. Trimming cost V 6 bases and J 4 bases; bases outside gene matches: 9. Germline V gene data show CDR1 as MNHEY and CDR2 as SVGEGT. The CDR3 runs 17 residues. The CDR3 here is CASSSPGTSGRSDTQYF. CDR3 DNA sequence: TGTGCCAGCAGCTCACCCGGGACTAGCGGGAGATCAGATACGCAGTATTTT.

This clonotype was detected a few times. V gene TRBV7-2 combines with J gene TRBJ2-7; maybe TRBD2 (7 bases). Germline V gives CDR1 SGHTA, CDR2 FQGNSA. Trimming shortened V by 6 bases and J by 3 bases, and 12 bases separated the two germline ends. This CDR3 is 13 amino acids long. The CDR3 DNA reads as TGTGCCAGCAGGCCGGGGGGCGGCTACGAGCAGTACTTC. Translated, it gives CASRPGGGYEQYF.

At least ten counts were recorded for this clonotype. V usage is TRBV14 and J usage is TRBJ2-3, with D hard to call. The CDR3 has 12 amino acids. Trimming cost V 3 bases and J 4 bases, with 5 bases left between them. Germline V lookup: CDR1 SGHDN, CDR2 FVKESK. This chain's CDR3 is CASSHGSDTQYF. In nucleotides, the CDR3 is TGTGCCAGCAGCCACGGGTCAGATACGCAGTATTTT.

This clonotype was observed a few times. CDR3 sequence: CATWAHQETQYF. CDR3 nucleotide sequence: TGTGCCACCTGGGCCCACCAAGAGACCCAGTACTTC. The chain employs TRBV6-4 and TRBJ2-5; D is unclear. Trimming removed 10 bases at V and 0 bases at J, with 9 bases between. Germline assignment: CDR1 MRHNA and CDR2 SNTAGT. CDR3 length: 12 amino acids.

This rearrangement joins TRBV13 to TRBJ2-5, with a tentative D call TRBD1 (6 bases). Between the trimmed V and J ends, which lost 4 bases and 5 bases, there was a span of 17 bases. CDR3 length equals 15 residues. From germline, CDR1 is PRHDT and CDR2 FYEKMQ (reference sequence). CDR3 loop: CASSSVKQGYETQYF. The CDR3 bases are TGTGCCAGCAGCTCCGTAAAACAGGGTTATGAGACCCAGTACTTC.

This clonotype was observed a handful of times. The chain carries TRBV2 and TRBJ2-3; D tentatively fits TRBD1 or TRBD2 (5 bases each). This CDR3 region has 14 residues. Looked up from germline, CDR1 is SNHLY and CDR2 is FYNNEI. Deletions cut 6 bases from V and 3 bases from J, with 13 bases between. The CDR3 spells CASRPRGRTDTQYF. CDR3 coding DNA: TGTGCCAGCAGGCCCCGGGGCCGAACAGATACGCAGTATTTT.

The table lists this clonotype with a few counts. The chain couples TRBV18 to TRBJ2-1, with a possible D match to TRBD1 (5 bases). In germline, CDR1 is KGHSH, CDR2 LQKENI. V was clipped by 5 bases and J by 0 bases, with 8 bases between them. This CDR3 has 14 amino acids. CDR3 DNA: TGTGCCAGCTCAAGTGACAGCTCCTACAATGAGCAGTTCTTC. This sequence encodes CASSSDSSYNEQFF.

V and J are TRBV2 and TRBJ2-7; the D gene is possibly TRBD2 (5 bases). Per germline, CDR1 SNHLY and CDR2 FYNNEI. The ends were cut back, 6 bases at V and 3 bases at J, with 6 bases in the middle. This CDR3 has 11 amino acids. The CDR3: CASREVYEQYF. In DNA form, the CDR3 reads TGTGCCAGCAGGGAGGTCTACGAGCAGTACTTC.

The chain has TRBV11-2 and TRBJ2-5; TRBD2 matches 11 bases. The germline CDR1 and CDR2 sequences are SGHAT and FQNNGV. The CDR3 covers 19 residues. Germline trimming cut 0 bases from V and 0 bases from J; bases unmatched to any gene: 9. In nucleotides, the CDR3 is TGTGCCAGCAGCTTAGATCTATGGAGGACTAGCGGGTACCAAGAGACCCAGTACTTC. Translated: CASSLDLWRTSGYQETQYF.

V gene TRBV11-2 combines with J gene TRBJ2-7, with a tentative D call TRBD1 (5 bases). The CDR3 has 13 amino acids. With 1 base removed from V and 6 bases from J, the gap between germline ends came to 10 bases. Germline V gene lookup returns CDR1 SGHAT and CDR2 FQNNGV. The CDR3 nucleotides read TGTGCCAGCAGCTTAGTCAGGGTAGGCGAGCAGTACTTC. Its protein product is CASSLVRVGEQYF.

This clonotype showed up just a few times. The rearrangement joins TRBV5-1 to TRBJ2-3; TRBD2 matches 8 bases. V trimming: 8 bases; J trimming: 0 bases; junction bases outside the gene matches: 5. The CDR3 totals 14 residues. Per the germline V gene, CDR1 is SGHRS and CDR2 is YFSETQ. CDR3 nucleotides: TGCGCCAGTTTAGCGGGACCCAGCACAGATACGCAGTATTTT. The encoded protein is CASLAGPSTDTQYF.

The chain combines TRBV15 with TRBJ2-1; D is ambiguous. The CDR3 covers 13 residues. V was cut by 3 bases and J by 12 bases, with 15 bases left in between. Germline V gene data show CDR1 as LNHNV and CDR2 as YYDKDF (reference sequence). The CDR3 spells CATSSGATKGQFF. In DNA, the CDR3 is TGTGCCACCAGCAGTGGAGCAACCAAGGGGCAGTTCTTC.

This clonotype was detected only a few times. The rearrangement joins TRBV7-9 to TRBJ2-7; 7 nucleotides align to TRBD1. This CDR3 comprises 14 residues. The trim removed 3 bases at V and 3 bases at J, leaving 5 bases unmatched. Germline lookup yields CDR1 SEHNR and CDR2 FQNEAQ (reference sequence). The chain's CDR3 is CASSFPGTVYEQYF. CDR3 coding DNA: TGTGCCAGCAGCTTTCCCGGGACAGTCTACGAGCAGTACTTC.

In its sample, this clonotype was seen a few times. The rearrangement uses TRBV5-1 and TRBJ1-2, with 8 bases aligning to TRBD1. The CDR3 totals 15 residues. Trimming at V came to 4 bases and at J to 7 bases, leaving 12 bases not matched to a gene. CDR1 is SGHRS, CDR2 YFSETQ, per germline. The CDR3 DNA reads as TGCGCCAGCAGCGGACCGGGACAGGATGCGAGTGGCTACACCTTC. Amino acid sequence: CASSGPGQDASGYTF.

This clonotype turned up a few times. The chain couples TRBV15 to TRBJ2-7, with 10 bases matching TRBD1. V trimming: 5 bases; J trimming: 5 bases; junction bases outside the gene matches: 12. Germline-derived CDR1 and CDR2 are LNHNV and YYDKDF (reference sequence). The CDR3 is 16 amino acids. CDR3 in DNA: TGTGCCACCAGCGAAGCCACCGGGACAGGGGACGACGAGCAGTACTTC. Protein: CATSEATGTGDDEQYF. Based on the CDR3 plus reference TRBV15 and TRBJ2-7, the full variable domain is DAMVIQNPRYQVTQFGKPVTLSCSQTLNHNVMYWYQQKSSQAPKLLFHYYDKDFNNEADTPDNFQSRRPNTSFCFLDIRSPGLGDTAMYLCATSEATGTGDDEQYFGPGTRLTVT.

In its sample, this clonotype was seen a few times. The rearrangement uses TRBV6-6 and TRBJ1-1; D perhaps matches TRBD1 (6 bases). CDR1 MNHNY and CDR2 SVGAGI come from the germline V gene (reference sequence). The length of the CDR3 is 13 residues. V was pared by 8 bases and J by 8 bases, with 18 bases between. CDR3 sequence reads: CASSQAGAAEAFF. Here the CDR3 DNA reads TGTGCCAGCTCTCAAGCGGGGGCAGCGGAAGCTTTCTTT.

The V and J genes are TRBV20-1 and TRBJ2-1; 8 positions agree with TRBD2. Germline V CDR1 and CDR2: DFQATT, SNEGSKA (reference sequence). V shed 0 bases and J 4 bases; nucleotides not matched to a gene: 5. The length of the CDR3 is 15 residues. The CDR3 reads CSARDMASGYNEQFF. In DNA form, the CDR3 reads TGCAGTGCTAGAGATATGGCTAGCGGGTACAATGAGCAGTTCTTC.

This chain links TRBV5-1 with TRBJ2-2; maybe TRBD1 (5 bases). The germline gives CDR1 SGHRS, CDR2 YFSETQ. V lost 4 bases to trimming and J lost 3 bases, with 13 bases between them. This CDR3 is built from 15 residues. The CDR3 sequence: CASSLQGKDTGELFF. The DNA of the CDR3 is TGCGCCAGCAGCCTCCAGGGAAAGGACACCGGGGAGCTGTTTTTT.

The V and J genes are TRBV24-1 and TRBJ1-5; tentatively, D is TRBD1 (5 bases). The CDR3 runs 14 residues. The germline V and J ends were trimmed by 4 bases and 5 bases, with 11 bases remaining between them. Germline V gives CDR1 KGHDR, CDR2 SFDVKD. Here the CDR3 DNA reads TGTGCCACCAGTGAAGGAACAGGATATCAGCCCCAGCATTTT. The encoded protein is CATSEGTGYQPQHF.

This clonotype has more than one count but fewer than ten. This chain links TRBV12-3 or TRBV12-4 with TRBJ2-1; the D gene could be TRBD1 or TRBD2 (6 bases each). V was trimmed by 8 bases and J by 15 bases, leaving 29 bases between them. The CDR3 totals 15 residues. The CDR3 sequence: CASDSRGAGSRMPFF. The CDR3 DNA reads TGTGCCAGCGACTCAAGGGGGGCAGGTTCCCGGATGCCGTTCTTC.

V is TRBV6-6 and J is TRBJ2-1, with 9 bases lining up with TRBD1. Looked up from germline, CDR1 is MNHNY and CDR2 is SVGAGI (reference sequence). The V gene end was trimmed by 6 bases and the J gene end by 12 bases; junction bases not matched to a gene: 18. CDR3 length: 16 amino acids. The CDR3: CASSQKPGQGSLVQFF. CDR3 DNA sequence: TGTGCCAGCAGCCAAAAACCGGGACAGGGATCTCTGGTGCAGTTCTTC.

This clonotype came up a few times. The J gene is TRBJ2-7, the V gene TRBV30; 9 bases map to TRBD1. The CDR3 length is 14 residues. Germline V gene sequence: CDR1 GTSNPN, CDR2 SVGIG (reference sequence). With 7 bases clipped from V and 0 bases from J, the junction kept 7 bases outside the gene matches. DNA of the CDR3: TGTGCCTCCGATCACAGGGGGCTCTCCTACGAGCAGTACTTC. Its translation is CASDHRGLSYEQYF.

The table lists this clonotype with a few counts. J is TRBJ2-1 and V is TRBV5-1; either TRBD1 or TRBD2 may fit D (5 bases each). V was shortened by 0 bases and J by 0 bases, with 13 bases between the two germline ends. The CDR3 sequence is 17 residues long. CDR1 is SGHRS and CDR2 is YFSETQ in the germline V gene. The CDR3, as DNA: TGCGCCAGCAGCTTGGCTCGGGGCCCCCCCTCCTACAATGAGCAGTTCTTC. It is translated as CASSLARGPPSYNEQFF.

The J gene is TRBJ2-2, the V gene TRBV7-8; D perhaps matches TRBD2 (7 bases). The CDR3 loop spans 16 amino acids. Germline values: CDR1 SGHVS, CDR2 FQNEAQ. V shed 1 base and J shed 5 bases, with 14 bases lying between them. CDR3 nucleotides: TGTGCCAGCAGCTTAGGACGGGGGGCCATAACCGGGGAGCTGTTTTTT. It specifies CASSLGRGAITGELFF.

V gene TRBV27 combines with J gene TRBJ2-3, with D tentatively TRBD1 or TRBD2 (5 bases each). Germline lookup yields CDR1 MNHEY and CDR2 SMNVEV (reference sequence). This CDR3 region has 15 residues. The V gene lost 7 bases and the J gene lost 0 bases, with 14 bases spanning the gap. The CDR3 loop is CASIPRGASTDTQYF. Written as DNA, the CDR3 is TGTGCCAGCATCCCAAGAGGGGCTAGCACAGATACGCAGTATTTT.

There are many counts of this clonotype. V gene TRBV12-3 or TRBV12-4 combines with J gene TRBJ2-5, with a tentative D call TRBD2 (5 bases). CDR3 length: 13 residues. V was clipped by 2 bases and J by 7 bases, with 11 bases between them. The CDR3 DNA is TGTGCCAGCAGTTTATATCCTGAGGGGACCCAGTACTTC. Translation gives CASSLYPEGTQYF.

This clonotype appeared a few times. CDR3 region: CASTLRQGLSYEQYF. The CDR3 nucleotides read TGTGCCAGCACACTCCGGCAGGGTCTCTCCTACGAGCAGTACTTC. The chain links TRBV27 to TRBJ2-7; D is perhaps TRBD1 (5 bases). This CDR3 is built from 15 residues. V was pared by 7 bases and J by 0 bases, with 16 bases between. The germline gives CDR1 MNHEY, CDR2 SMNVEV (reference sequence).